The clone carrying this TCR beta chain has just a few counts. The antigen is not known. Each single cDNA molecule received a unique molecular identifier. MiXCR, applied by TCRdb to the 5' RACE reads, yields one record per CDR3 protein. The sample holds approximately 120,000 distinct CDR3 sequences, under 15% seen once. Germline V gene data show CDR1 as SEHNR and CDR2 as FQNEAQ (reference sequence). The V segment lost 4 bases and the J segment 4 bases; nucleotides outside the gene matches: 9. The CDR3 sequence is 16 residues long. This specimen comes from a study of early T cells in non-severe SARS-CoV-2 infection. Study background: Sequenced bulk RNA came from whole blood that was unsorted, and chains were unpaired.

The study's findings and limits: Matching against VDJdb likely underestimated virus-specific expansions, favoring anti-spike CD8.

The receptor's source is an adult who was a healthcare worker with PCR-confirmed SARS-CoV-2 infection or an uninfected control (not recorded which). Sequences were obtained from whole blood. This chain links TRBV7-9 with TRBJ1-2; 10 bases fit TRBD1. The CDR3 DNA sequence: TGTGCCAGCAGCTCCTCCCCCGGGACAGGGGTCTATGGCTACACCTTC. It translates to CASSSSPGTGVYGYTF.